This T cell receptor beta chain was retrieved from a study of blood T cells in healthy people across ages. PCR was performed a second time for roughly 6 to 12 cycles using a sample-barcoded 5' primer and a J-beta primer mix. One entry per CDR3 protein results from TCRdb running MiXCR on the 5' RACE reads. The sample yields approximately 800,000 distinct CDR3 sequences, around half seen once. CDR1 and CDR2 from the germline V gene are SGHRS and YFSETQ. The V segment lost 6 bases and the J segment 5 bases; nucleotides outside the gene matches: 7. The CDR3 consists of 14 residues. This clonotype was sampled from a man older than 75 in good health. The specimen was blood. The rearrangement joins TRBV5-1 to TRBJ2-5, with TRBD2 identical over 10 bases. CDR3 nucleotide sequence: TGCGCCAGCAAGGGGCTAGCGGGAGTTGAGACCCAGTACTTC. Translated, it gives CASKGLAGVETQYF.